Following are 2 T cell receptor beta chains from one sample sequenced in a study of CD8 T cells in Susac syndrome. RNA, at about 0.45 to 1 ug, was reverse transcribed with random hexamers. TCRdb recomputed calls from the immunoSEQ multiplex PCR reads with MiXCR, one row per CDR3 protein. The data contain around 120,000 distinct CDR3 sequences, 85% to 95% of them singletons. Sequenced input: CD4+ T cells from PBMCs. These receptors originate from a human donor with multiple sclerosis.

The chain links TRBV20-1 to TRBJ2-3, with TRBD2 as a possible D gene (6 bases). CDR1 is DFQATT and CDR2 is SNEGSKA in the germline V gene (reference sequence). The ends were cut back, 6 bases at V and 0 bases at J, with 10 bases in the middle. The CDR3 sequence is 13 residues long. CDR3 DNA: TGCAGTGCGCCAGCGGGTAGCACAGATACGCAGTATTTT. Protein: CSAPAGSTDTQYF.

This chain links TRBV5-1 with TRBJ2-3; TRBD1 is a possible D gene (6 bases). V lost 4 bases and J lost 2, with 14 bases in between. The germline gives CDR1 SGHRS, CDR2 YFSETQ. The CDR3 contains 15 residues. The CDR3 DNA reads as TGCGCCAGCAGCCTATCTAGGGGGTACACAGATACGCAGTATTTT. Translation: CASSLSRGYTDTQYF.